The source of this TCR beta chain is a study of blood T cells in healthy people across ages. Study-wide results and limits: Estimates drawn from one million T cells were deemed to understate diversity.

All donors came from Russia, were Caucasian and healthy, and spanned ages about 6 to 100. The germline V gene encodes CDR1 DFQATT and CDR2 SNEGSKA (reference sequence). The ends lost 0 bases at V and 12 bases at J; junction bases unmatched: 15. The CDR3 has 15 residues. Combining a sample-barcoded 5' primer with a J-beta primer mix, a second PCR ran for roughly 6 to 12 cycles. All samples gave at least 2.5 million CDR3-containing paired-end reads. TCRdb reprocessed the 5' RACE reads with MiXCR, giving one entry per CDR3 protein. The sample has roughly 2 million distinct CDR3 sequences; about 50% are singletons. This clonotype was seen a few times. The antigen remains unidentified.

What was sequenced was blood. This receptor was obtained from a woman aged 40 to 50 in good health. The chain joins TRBV20-1 to TRBJ1-2; 8 nucleotides match TRBD1. The CDR3, as DNA: TGCAGTGCTAGAGATTTGACCAGGGGGCGATCGGTAGACACCTTC. The encoded protein is CSARDLTRGRSVDTF.